Each of the 28 T cell receptor beta chains below was sequenced from the same sample in a study of blood T cell repertoires in COVID-19. The protocol was immunoSEQ multiplex PCR, while the TCRdb copy is restricted to in-frame clones and leaves out a portion. The repertoire holds under 300,000 clones, with 88% as singletons. The sequenced material came from PBMCs or T cells enriched from blood (not recorded which). The origin of the receptors is a woman between 55 and 75 years old in a cohort exposed to, infected with or recovered from COVID-19 (not recorded which).

The chain links TRBV9 to TRBJ1-6, with D perhaps matching TRBD1 (5 bases). This CDR3 region has 16 residues. V lost 3 bases, J lost 7 bases, and 17 bases lay in between. From germline, CDR1 is SGDLS and CDR2 YYNGEE. In DNA form, the CDR3 reads TGTGCCAGCAGCGCCCAAGGGGCGAATACCAATTCACCCCTCCACTTT. It yields the protein CASSAQGANTNSPLHF.

For this clone: A read error may account for a junction end that differs from germline. The chain recombines TRBV6-5 with TRBJ1-4; D is possibly TRBD1 (5 bases). There are 14 residues in the CDR3. Germline assignment: CDR1 MNHEY and CDR2 SVGAGI. The CDR3 region has the DNA TGTGCCAGCAGAATGACAGCAACCAATGAAAAACTGTTTTTT. It translates to CASRMTATNEKLFF.

V gene TRBV24-1 combines with J gene TRBJ2-1, with TRBD1 as a possible D gene (6 bases). The V gene lost 5 bases and the J gene lost 2 bases, with 9 bases spanning the gap. The CDR3 sequence is 14 residues long. Germline CDR1 KGHDR, CDR2 SFDVKD. Here the CDR3 reads CATSGQGTYNEQFF. For the CDR3, the DNA is TGTGCCACCAGTGGGCAGGGGACCTACAATGAGCAGTTCTTC.

V gene TRBV2 combines with J gene TRBJ1-6; 10 bases are a match to TRBD1. CDR3 length equals 14 residues. Germline V CDR1 and CDR2: SNHLY, FYNNEI. The ends lost 6 bases at V and 10 bases at J; junction bases unmatched: 6. For the CDR3, the DNA is TGTGCCAGCAGCTCCGACAGGGGGCTCTCACCCCTCCACTTT. Its protein product is CASSSDRGLSPLHF.

The V call is TRBV5-1, the J call TRBJ2-2; 8 bases map to TRBD1. Germline CDR1 reads SGHRS; CDR2 reads YFSETQ. V lost 2 bases and J lost 3; bases outside the gene matches: 9. The CDR3 sequence is 17 residues long. The CDR3: CASSFTVQGADTGELFF. DNA for the CDR3: TGCGCCAGCAGCTTCACAGTGCAGGGGGCAGACACCGGGGAGCTGTTTTTT.

The chain uses TRBV5-1 and TRBJ2-7; TRBD2 agrees at 8 bases. V dropped 2 bases and J dropped 7; count of bases not matched to a gene: 8. CDR1 and CDR2 (germline): SGHRS, YFSETQ. The CDR3 is 14 amino acids. In DNA form, the CDR3 reads TGCGCCAGCAGCTTCTTAGCGGGATCCGTAGAGCAGTACTTC. Its translation: CASSFLAGSVEQYF.

V usage is TRBV3-1 (or the pseudogene TRBV3-2) and J usage is TRBJ2-1, with D tentatively TRBD2 (5 bases). Germline lookup yields CDR1 LGHDT and CDR2 YNNKEL (reference sequence). V gave up 0 bases and J gave up 8 bases, with 11 bases separating them. This CDR3 region has 14 residues. This chain's CDR3 is CASSQDLAIHEQFF. The CDR3 nucleotides read TGTGCCAGCAGCCAAGACCTAGCCATTCATGAGCAGTTCTTC.

This sequence joins TRBV7-8 and TRBJ2-3; 7 positions agree with TRBD2. Germline V gene lookup returns CDR1 SGHVS and CDR2 FQNEAQ. This CDR3 contains 15 residues. V gave up 7 bases and J gave up 6 bases; unmatched junction bases: 13. As DNA, the CDR3 is TGTGCCAGCACCTACACTGCGGGGGAGTTGGATACGCAGTATTTT. Translating gives CASTYTAGELDTQYF.

This chain links TRBV7-2 with TRBJ2-7; D is possibly TRBD2 (5 bases). The V gene's germline CDR1 is SGHTA and CDR2 FQGNSA. The V gene lost 9 bases and the J gene lost 7 bases, with 16 bases spanning the gap. This CDR3 has 12 residues. The CDR3 sequence is CASGLSFLEQYF. CDR3 in DNA: TGTGCCAGTGGACTCTCCTTTTTGGAGCAGTACTTC.

This sequence joins TRBV12-2 and TRBJ1-5. TRBV12-2 is reported as a pseudogene. This CDR3 region has 15 residues. CDR3 protein: CASRFGGYSNQPQHF. CDR3 nucleotide sequence: TGTGCAAGTCGCTTTGGCGGTTATAGCAATCAGCCCCAGCATTTT.

This clone was counted once. This sequence joins TRBV10-1 and TRBJ2-3, with 8 bases aligning to TRBD1. Germline V lookup: CDR1 WNHNN, CDR2 SYGVQD (reference sequence). This CDR3 is 14 amino acids long. The trim removed 5 bases at V and 2 bases at J, leaving 3 bases unmatched. CDR3 sequence reads: CASSSTGATDTQYF. CDR3 nucleotide sequence: TGCGCCAGCAGTTCGACAGGGGCCACAGATACGCAGTATTTT.

This clone was counted a single time. As DNA, the CDR3 is TGCGCCACCTCCAAACGGGGGCAAGAGACCCAGTACTTC. Translation gives CATSKRGQETQYF. V and J are TRBV5-1 and TRBJ2-5; D might be TRBD2 (6 bases). CDR3 length equals 13 residues. Trimming cost V 9 bases and J 2 bases, with 14 bases left between them. The germline CDR1 and CDR2 sequences are SGHRS and YFSETQ. Combining the CDR3 with reference TRBV5-1 and TRBJ2-5 gives the whole variable domain KAGVTQTPRYLIKTRGQQVTLSCSPISGHRSVSWYQQTPGQGLQFLFEYFSETQRNKGNFPGRFSGRQFSNSRSEMNVSTLELGDSALYLCATSKRGQETQYFGPGTRLLVL.

V and J are TRBV2 and TRBJ1-4; 9 bases align to TRBD1. This CDR3 spans 16 amino acids. The V segment lost 1 base and the J segment 10 bases; nucleotides outside the gene matches: 10. CDR1 and CDR2 from the germline V gene are SNHLY and FYNNEI. CDR3 protein: CASSEVPTGGSGKLFF. The CDR3 nucleotides read TGTGCCAGCAGTGAAGTCCCGACAGGGGGTTCTGGAAAACTGTTTTTT.

CDR3: CASTTSGGVGQPQHF. CDR3 in DNA: TGTGCCAGCACCACCTCCGGGGGGGTAGGTCAGCCCCAGCATTTT. The chain carries TRBV28 and TRBJ1-5; D is possibly TRBD1 (5 bases). The V and J ends lost 7 bases and 6 bases respectively, with 19 bases between them. Germline CDR1 and CDR2: MDHEN and SYDVKM. The CDR3 sequence is 15 residues long.

This chain uses TRBV5-1 with TRBJ1-4, with D possibly matching TRBD1 (6 bases). V lost 0 bases to trimming and J lost 8 bases, with 17 bases between them. The CDR3 extends over 16 amino acids. From germline, CDR1 is SGHRS and CDR2 YFSETQ. The CDR3 sequence: CASSLVTGQVREKLFF. Here the CDR3 DNA reads TGCGCCAGCAGCTTGGTGACAGGTCAAGTAAGGGAAAAACTGTTTTTT. The complete variable domain, with remaining parts taken from reference TRBV5-1 and TRBJ1-4, reads KAGVTQTPRYLIKTRGQQVTLSCSPISGHRSVSWYQQTPGQGLQFLFEYFSETQRNKGNFPGRFSGRQFSNSRSEMNVSTLELGDSALYLCASSLVTGQVREKLFFGSGTQLSVL.

V gene TRBV7-2 combines with J gene TRBJ2-7; 10 bases align to TRBD2. Germline-derived CDR1 and CDR2 are SGHTA and FQGNSA. After removal of 7 bases from V and 7 bases from J, the junction contained 4 bases not matched to a gene. The CDR3 contains 12 residues. The DNA for the CDR3 is TGTGCCAGCACCATAGCGGGAGGAGAGCAGTACTTC. Translating it yields CASTIAGGEQYF.

This rearrangement joins TRBV28 to TRBJ2-1, with TRBD2 matching over 8 bases. CDR1 and CDR2 (germline): MDHEN, SYDVKM. This CDR3 region has 16 residues. V lost 6 bases and J lost 8; bases outside the gene matches: 15. This chain's CDR3 is CASSNRGGRSLDEQFF. The CDR3 region has the DNA TGTGCCAGCAGCAATCGAGGCGGGAGGTCACTCGATGAGCAGTTCTTC.

This chain joins TRBV5-4 and TRBJ1-1, with TRBD1 matching 7 bases. V lost 4 bases, J lost 1 base, and 7 bases stayed unmatched. The germline gives CDR1 SGHNT, CDR2 YYREEE (reference sequence). The CDR3 covers 15 residues. The CDR3 loop is CASSPETGRNTEAFF. For the CDR3, the DNA is TGTGCCAGCAGCCCGGAGACAGGGCGGAACACTGAAGCTTTCTTT.

V is TRBV9 and J is TRBJ2-1; D might be TRBD2 (6 bases). The V end lost 0 bases, the J end lost 4 bases, and 14 bases lay between the germline ends. Germline values: CDR1 SGDLS, CDR2 YYNGEE. The CDR3 has 16 amino acids. The CDR3 bases are TGTGCCAGCAGCGTAGGCTTGGGAGGACAATACAATGAGCAGTTCTTC. Translating gives CASSVGLGGQYNEQFF.

The rearrangement links TRBV5-1 to TRBJ2-5, with 9 bases aligning to TRBD1. This CDR3 has 15 amino acids. V was pared by 4 bases and J by 5 bases, with 9 bases of the junction left unmatched. Germline V lookup: CDR1 SGHRS, CDR2 YFSETQ. This CDR3 reads CASSSTGGAWETQYF. The CDR3 coding sequence is TGCGCCAGCAGCAGCACAGGGGGCGCGTGGGAGACCCAGTACTTC.

The rearrangement links TRBV7-9 to TRBJ1-5, with 8 bases that match TRBD1. After removal of 5 bases from V and 6 bases from J, the junction contained 9 bases not matched to a gene. The CDR3 runs 15 residues. Germline V lookup: CDR1 SEHNR, CDR2 FQNEAQ (reference sequence). The CDR3 sequence: CASSPQGQDSQPQHF. CDR3 DNA: TGTGCCAGCAGCCCCCAGGGACAGGATTCTCAGCCCCAGCATTTT.

This chain links TRBV10-3 with TRBJ1-5, with 7 bases aligning to TRBD1. Losses at the gene ends were 0 bases for V and 0 bases for J; bases not matched to a gene: 5. The length of the CDR3 is 17 residues. Germline V gene lookup returns CDR1 ENHRY and CDR2 SYGVKD. CDR3 region: CAISESGQIYSNQPQHF. The CDR3 nucleotides read TGTGCCATCAGTGAGTCGGGACAGATTTATAGCAATCAGCCCCAGCATTTT.

This chain joins TRBV5-8 and TRBJ1-3; D is perhaps TRBD1 (6 bases). V lost 4 bases and J 0 bases, leaving 14 bases between the germline ends. The CDR3 has 16 amino acids. Germline V gives CDR1 SGHTS, CDR2 YDEGEE. The CDR3 nucleotides are TGTGCCAGCAGCCCCCTCGACAGGCTCTCTGGAAACACCATATATTTT. Translated, it gives CASSPLDRLSGNTIYF.

This clone was counted a single time. The genes are TRBV10-3 and TRBJ2-3; perhaps TRBD1 as D (6 bases). V was shortened by 8 bases and J by 2 bases, with 17 bases between the two germline ends. The germline CDR1 and CDR2 sequences are ENHRY and SYGVKD. The CDR3 loop spans 15 amino acids. The CDR3 loop is CAIGQGQGSTDTQYF. CDR3 nucleotide sequence: TGTGCCATCGGCCAGGGCCAGGGGTCCACAGATACGCAGTATTTT.

This chain connects TRBV29-1 to TRBJ2-7; 11 bases align to TRBD2. Germline lookup yields CDR1 SQVTM and CDR2 ANQGSEA. J was trimmed by 5 bases and V by 6 bases; bases with no gene match: 12. The CDR3 contains 15 residues. The CDR3 loop is CSVGGLAGGGHEQYF. Written as DNA, the CDR3 is TGCAGCGTGGGGGGGCTAGCGGGAGGTGGACACGAGCAGTACTTC.

The chain employs TRBV3-1 (or the pseudogene TRBV3-2) and TRBJ2-1, with D perhaps TRBD2 (5 bases). This CDR3 contains 18 residues. Germline V gene lookup returns CDR1 LGHDT and CDR2 YNNKEL (reference sequence). V was clipped by 9 bases and J by 8 bases, with 32 bases between them. The CDR3 DNA sequence: TGTGCCAGTCAAGCCCTCTCATCAAGGGAAGGGAGAATGGATGAGCAGTTCTTC. It codes for CASQALSSREGRMDEQFF.

This rearrangement joins TRBV5-4 to TRBJ1-2; 8 bases agree with TRBD1. V dropped 2 bases and J dropped 5; count of bases not matched to a gene: 5. CDR1 and CDR2 from the germline V gene are SGHNT and YYREEE (reference sequence). The CDR3 extends over 14 amino acids. CDR3 amino acids: CASSFDRGGYGYTF. The CDR3 DNA reads as TGTGCCAGCAGCTTCGACAGGGGTGGATATGGCTACACCTTC.

This chain connects TRBV9 to TRBJ1-3, with D maybe TRBD1 (5 bases). This CDR3 has 19 residues. The germline CDR1 and CDR2 sequences are SGDLS and YYNGEE. Trimming left V 0 bases short and J 0 bases short, with 19 bases between. CDR3 DNA sequence: TGTGCCAGCAGCGTAGCTCAAATCCCCAGGGTGGGCTCTGGAAACACCATATATTTT. Translated: CASSVAQIPRVGSGNTIYF. The whole variable domain, filled in from reference TRBV9 and TRBJ1-3, reads DSGVTQTPKHLITATGQRVTLRCSPRSGDLSVYWYQQSLDQGLQFLIQYYNGEERAKGNILERFSAQQFPDLHSELNLSSLELGDSALYFCASSVAQIPRVGSGNTIYFGEGSWLTVV.